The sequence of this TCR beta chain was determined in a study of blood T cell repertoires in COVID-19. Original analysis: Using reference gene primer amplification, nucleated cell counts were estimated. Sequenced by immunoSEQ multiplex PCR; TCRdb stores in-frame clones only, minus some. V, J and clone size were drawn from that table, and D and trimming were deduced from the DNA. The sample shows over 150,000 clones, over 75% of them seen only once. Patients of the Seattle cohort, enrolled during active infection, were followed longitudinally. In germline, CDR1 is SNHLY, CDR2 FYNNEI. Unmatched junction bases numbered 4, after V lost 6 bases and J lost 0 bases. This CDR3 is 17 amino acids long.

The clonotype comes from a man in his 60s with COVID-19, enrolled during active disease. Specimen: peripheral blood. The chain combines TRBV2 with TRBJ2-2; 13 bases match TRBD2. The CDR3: CASRGGLAGSNTGELFF. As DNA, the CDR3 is TGTGCCAGCAGGGGGGGACTAGCGGGATCGAACACCGGGGAGCTGTTTTTT.